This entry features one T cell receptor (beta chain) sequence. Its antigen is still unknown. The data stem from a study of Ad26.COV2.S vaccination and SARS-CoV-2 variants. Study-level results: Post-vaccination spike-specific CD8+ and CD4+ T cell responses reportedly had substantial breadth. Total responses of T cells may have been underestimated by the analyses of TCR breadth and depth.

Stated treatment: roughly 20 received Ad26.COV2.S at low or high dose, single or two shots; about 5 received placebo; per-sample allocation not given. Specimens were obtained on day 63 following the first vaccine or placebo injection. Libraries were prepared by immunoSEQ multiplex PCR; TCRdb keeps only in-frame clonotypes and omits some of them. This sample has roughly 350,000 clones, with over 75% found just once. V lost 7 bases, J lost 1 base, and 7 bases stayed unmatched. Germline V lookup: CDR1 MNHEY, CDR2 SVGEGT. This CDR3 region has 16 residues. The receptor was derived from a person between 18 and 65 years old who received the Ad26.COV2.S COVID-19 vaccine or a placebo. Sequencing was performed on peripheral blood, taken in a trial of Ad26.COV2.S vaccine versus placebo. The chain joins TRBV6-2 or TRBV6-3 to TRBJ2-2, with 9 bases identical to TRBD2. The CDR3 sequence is CASTPIAGENTGELFF. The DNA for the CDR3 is TGTGCCAGCACCCCCATAGCGGGGGAGAACACCGGGGAGCTGTTTTTT.